This TCR beta chain was captured by sequencing in a study of CD8 T cells in Susac syndrome. Findings and limits, study-wide: As the study acknowledged, the number of individuals in its TCR sequencing and HLA analysis was relatively small.

Germline V gives CDR1 SGHTA, CDR2 FQGTGA. This CDR3 is built from 15 residues. After removal of 5 bases from V and 1 base from J, the junction contained 4 bases not matched to a gene. After extraction with the RNeasy kit, about 0.45 to 1 ug of the RNA was reverse transcribed using random hexamers. Amplification of TCR beta CDR3 was carried out by immunoSEQ multiplex PCR, which covered 54 Vbeta and 13 Jbeta segments. TCRdb re-called the immunoSEQ multiplex PCR reads with MiXCR, one entry per CDR3 protein. The sample shows hundreds of thousands of distinct CDR3 sequences, 93% of them seen only once. Sequencing of TCR beta covered CD8+ and CD4+ T cells obtained from blood. While CD8+ and CD4+ T cells were isolated negatively, TEMRA cells were enriched by FACS. About this clonotype: Antigen specificity is unknown.

The specimen was CD4+ T cells from PBMCs. The clonotype comes from a human donor with multiple sclerosis. The chain is built from TRBV7-3 and TRBJ2-5; 10 positions agree with TRBD1. CDR3 in amino acids: CASSKGQGFQETQYF. CDR3 nucleotide sequence: TGTGCCAGCAGCAAGGGACAGGGGTTCCAAGAGACCCAGTACTTC.